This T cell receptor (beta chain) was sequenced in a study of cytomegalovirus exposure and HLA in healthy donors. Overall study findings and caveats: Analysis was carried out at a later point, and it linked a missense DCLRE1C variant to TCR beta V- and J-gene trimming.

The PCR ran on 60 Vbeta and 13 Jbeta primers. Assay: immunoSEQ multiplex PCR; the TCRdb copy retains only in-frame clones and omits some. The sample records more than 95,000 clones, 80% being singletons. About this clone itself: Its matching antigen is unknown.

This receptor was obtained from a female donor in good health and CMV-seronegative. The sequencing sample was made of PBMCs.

In nucleotides, the CDR3 is TGTGCCAGCAGCCTTAGCGGGGGGAACACCGGGGAGCTGTTTTTT. Translating it yields CASSLSGGNTGELFF. The chain has TRBV6-4 and TRBJ2-2; 9 bases are shared with TRBD2. The CDR3 extends over 15 amino acids. Germline CDR1 MRHNA, CDR2 SNTAGT. The J segment lost 1 base and the V segment lost 6 bases, leaving 3 bases of the junction unmatched.